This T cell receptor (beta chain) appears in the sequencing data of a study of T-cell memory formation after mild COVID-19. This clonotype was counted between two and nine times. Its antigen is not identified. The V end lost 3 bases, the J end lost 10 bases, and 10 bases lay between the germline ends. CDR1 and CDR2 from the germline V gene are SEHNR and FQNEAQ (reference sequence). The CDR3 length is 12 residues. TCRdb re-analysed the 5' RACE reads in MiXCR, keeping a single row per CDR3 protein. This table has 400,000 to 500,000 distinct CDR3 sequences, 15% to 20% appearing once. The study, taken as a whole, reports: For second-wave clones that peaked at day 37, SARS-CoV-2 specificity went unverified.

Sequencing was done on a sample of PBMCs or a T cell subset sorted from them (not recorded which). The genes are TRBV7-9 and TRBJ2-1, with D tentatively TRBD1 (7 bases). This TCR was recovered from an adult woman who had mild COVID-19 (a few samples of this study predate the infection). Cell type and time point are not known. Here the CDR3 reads CASSFRGAEQFF. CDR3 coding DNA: TGTGCCAGCAGCTTCAGGGGGGCCGAGCAGTTCTTC.